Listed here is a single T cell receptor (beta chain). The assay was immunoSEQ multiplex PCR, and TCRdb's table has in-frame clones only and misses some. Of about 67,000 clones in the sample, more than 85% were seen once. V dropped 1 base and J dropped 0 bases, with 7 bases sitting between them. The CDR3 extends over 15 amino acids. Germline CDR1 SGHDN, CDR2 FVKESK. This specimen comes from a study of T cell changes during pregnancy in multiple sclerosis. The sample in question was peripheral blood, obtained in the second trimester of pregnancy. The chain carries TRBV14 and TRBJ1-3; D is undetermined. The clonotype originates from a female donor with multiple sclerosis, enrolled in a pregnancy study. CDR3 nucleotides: TGTGCCAGCAGCCAAGGGTTCGGCTCTGGAAACACCATATATTTT. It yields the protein CASSQGFGSGNTIYF.